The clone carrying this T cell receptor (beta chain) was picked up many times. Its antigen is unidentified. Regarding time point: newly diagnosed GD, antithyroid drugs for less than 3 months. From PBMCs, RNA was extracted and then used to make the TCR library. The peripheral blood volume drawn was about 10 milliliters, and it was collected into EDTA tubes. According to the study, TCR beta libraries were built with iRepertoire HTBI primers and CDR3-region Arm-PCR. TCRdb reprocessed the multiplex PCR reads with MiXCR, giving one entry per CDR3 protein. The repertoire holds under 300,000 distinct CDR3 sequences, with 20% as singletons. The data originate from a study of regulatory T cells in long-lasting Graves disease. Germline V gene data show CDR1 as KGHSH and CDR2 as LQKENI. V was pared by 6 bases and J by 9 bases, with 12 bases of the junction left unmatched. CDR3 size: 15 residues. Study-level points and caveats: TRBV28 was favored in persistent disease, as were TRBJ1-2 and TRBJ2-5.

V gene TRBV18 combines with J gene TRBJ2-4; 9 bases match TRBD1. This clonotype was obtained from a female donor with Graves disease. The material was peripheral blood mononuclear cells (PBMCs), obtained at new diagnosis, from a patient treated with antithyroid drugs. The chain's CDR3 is CASSQRPGQGGIQYF. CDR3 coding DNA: TGTGCCAGCTCGCAAAGGCCGGGACAGGGAGGCATTCAGTACTTC.